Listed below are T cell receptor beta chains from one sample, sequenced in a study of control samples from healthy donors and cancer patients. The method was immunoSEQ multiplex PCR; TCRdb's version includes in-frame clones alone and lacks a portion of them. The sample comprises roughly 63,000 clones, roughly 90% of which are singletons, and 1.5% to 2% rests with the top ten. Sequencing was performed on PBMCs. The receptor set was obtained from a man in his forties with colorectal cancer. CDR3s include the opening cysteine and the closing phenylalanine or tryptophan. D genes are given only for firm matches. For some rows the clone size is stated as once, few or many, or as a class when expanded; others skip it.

CDR3aa: CASSGQMNTEAFF
CDR3nt: TGCGCCAGCAGCGGACAGATGAACACTGAAGCTTTCTTT
abundance: .
j_gene: TRBJ1-1
v_gene: TRBV5-1
d_gene: .

CDR3aa: CASSAMVGWDYGYTF
CDR3nt: TGTGCCAGCAGCGCCATGGTGGGGTGGGACTATGGCTACACCTTC
abundance: .
j_gene: TRBJ1-2
v_gene: TRBV2
d_gene: .

CDR3aa: CASSSSSDRGDVGYEQYF
CDR3nt: TGTGCCAGCAGCTCCTCCTCTGACAGGGGTGATGTTGGCTACGAGCAGTACTTC
abundance: .
j_gene: TRBJ2-7
v_gene: TRBV7-8
d_gene: TRBD1

CDR3aa: CASSFTRATDGYTF
CDR3nt: TGCGCCAGCAGCTTCACCAGGGCAACGGATGGCTACACCTTC
abundance: once
j_gene: TRBJ1-2
v_gene: TRBV5-1
d_gene: .

CDR3aa: CASSPSSYEQYF
CDR3nt: TGTGCCAGCTCCCCCAGCTCCTACGAGCAGTACTTC
abundance: .
j_gene: TRBJ2-7
v_gene: TRBV18
d_gene: .

CDR3aa: CASSDSYGGSTDTQYF
CDR3nt: TGTGCCAGCAGTGACTCTTACGGGGGGAGCACAGATACGCAGTATTTT
abundance: .
j_gene: TRBJ2-3
v_gene: TRBV6-4
d_gene: TRBD2

CDR3aa: CASREGPGNYGYTF
CDR3nt: TGTGCCAGCAGGGAGGGGCCGGGGAACTATGGCTACACCTTC
abundance: once
j_gene: TRBJ1-2
v_gene: TRBV6-5
d_gene: .

CDR3aa: CASSLSGGFLHYEQYF
CDR3nt: TGTGCCAGCAGCTTAAGCGGCGGATTTCTTCACTACGAGCAGTACTTC
abundance: .
j_gene: TRBJ2-7
v_gene: TRBV7-9
d_gene: .

CDR3aa: CASSQDPSRYTEAFF
CDR3nt: TGCGCCAGCAGCCAAGACCCCTCTAGATACACTGAAGCTTTCTTT
abundance: .
j_gene: TRBJ1-1
v_gene: TRBV4-1
d_gene: .

CDR3aa: CAISDNNEQFF
CDR3nt: TGTGCCATCAGTGATAACAATGAGCAGTTCTTC
abundance: .
j_gene: TRBJ2-1
v_gene: TRBV10-3
d_gene: .

CDR3aa: CASSQTDRRQGRSYTF
CDR3nt: TGTGCCAGCAGCCAAACCGATAGAAGACAGGGGAGAAGCTACACCTTC
abundance: .
j_gene: TRBJ1-2
v_gene: TRBV4-2
d_gene: TRBD1

CDR3aa: CASSRDSQGSYNSPLHF
CDR3nt: TGTGCCAGCAGTAGGGACTCACAGGGGTCCTATAATTCACCCCTCCACTTT
abundance: .
j_gene: TRBJ1-6
v_gene: TRBV2
d_gene: TRBD1

CDR3aa: CASSLGGDRAAGELFF
CDR3nt: TGTGCCAGCAGCTTAGGAGGGGACAGGGCGGCCGGGGAGCTGTTTTTT
abundance: .
j_gene: TRBJ2-2
v_gene: TRBV11-3
d_gene: TRBD1

CDR3aa: CASSSDGQIYGYTF
CDR3nt: TGTGCCAGCAGCTCCGATGGACAGATCTATGGCTACACCTTC
abundance: .
j_gene: TRBJ1-2
v_gene: TRBV7-3
d_gene: .

CDR3aa: CASLRKGFTDEQFF
CDR3nt: TGTGCCAGCCTGAGGAAGGGGTTTACGGATGAGCAGTTCTTC
abundance: .
j_gene: TRBJ2-1
v_gene: TRBV2
d_gene: .

CDR3aa: CASKGTELNSPLHF
CDR3nt: TGTGCCAGCAAGGGGACGGAGTTAAATTCACCCCTCCACTTT
abundance: once
j_gene: TRBJ1-6
v_gene: TRBV2
d_gene: .

CDR3aa: CASIAQGASTEAFF
CDR3nt: TGTGCCAGCATTGCCCAGGGGGCCAGCACTGAAGCTTTCTTT
abundance: .
j_gene: TRBJ1-1
v_gene: TRBV6-5
d_gene: TRBD1

CDR3aa: CASSLVPGGNYGYTF
CDR3nt: TGTGCCAGCAGCTTAGTGCCAGGCGGTAACTATGGCTACACCTTC
abundance: .
j_gene: TRBJ1-2
v_gene: TRBV7-8
d_gene: .

CDR3aa: CASRFSGADQPQHF
CDR3nt: TGTGCCAGCAGATTTAGTGGAGCGGATCAGCCCCAGCATTTT
abundance: .
j_gene: TRBJ1-5
v_gene: TRBV27
d_gene: .

CDR3aa: CASSLDFRAGELFF
CDR3nt: TGTGCCAGCTCACTCGACTTTAGGGCCGGGGAGCTGTTTTTT
abundance: .
j_gene: TRBJ2-2
v_gene: TRBV18
d_gene: .

CDR3aa: CASSSGGTEAFF
CDR3nt: TGCGCCAGCAGCTCTGGCGGGACTGAAGCTTTCTTT
abundance: .
j_gene: TRBJ1-1
v_gene: TRBV5-1
d_gene: .

CDR3aa: CASSLAGAQGNTIYF
CDR3nt: TGCGCCAGCAGCTTGGCGGGGGCGCAAGGAAACACCATATATTTT
abundance: .
j_gene: TRBJ1-3
v_gene: TRBV5-1
d_gene: .

CDR3aa: CASSSSGTANEKLFF
CDR3nt: TGTGCCAGCAGTTCTTCCGGGACCGCTAATGAAAAACTGTTTTTT
abundance: .
j_gene: TRBJ1-4
v_gene: TRBV6-6
d_gene: .

CDR3aa: CSVGRGDTEAFF
CDR3nt: TGCAGCGTGGGTCGCGGGGACACTGAAGCTTTCTTT
abundance: .
j_gene: TRBJ1-1
v_gene: TRBV29-1
d_gene: .

CDR3aa: CASSSPGQGILGETQYF
CDR3nt: TGTGCCAGCAGTTCCCCGGGACAGGGAATATTGGGAGAGACCCAGTACTTC
abundance: .
j_gene: TRBJ2-5
v_gene: TRBV27
d_gene: TRBD1

CDR3aa: CAYRRQGASSPLHF
CDR3nt: TGTGCCTATAGACGGCAGGGGGCTAGTTCACCCCTCCACTTT
abundance: .
j_gene: TRBJ1-6
v_gene: TRBV30
d_gene: TRBD1

CDR3aa: CASSLQGRSTEAFF
CDR3nt: TGTGCCAGTAGTTTACAGGGGCGGAGTACTGAAGCTTTCTTT
abundance: few
j_gene: TRBJ1-1
v_gene: TRBV19
d_gene: TRBD1

CDR3aa: CASSYSTQRGFEQYF
CDR3nt: TGTGCCAGCAGTTACTCGACACAGAGGGGCTTCGAGCAGTACTTC
abundance: .
j_gene: TRBJ2-7
v_gene: TRBV6-5
d_gene: .

CDR3aa: CASSLNGHFQETQYF
CDR3nt: TGTGCCAGCAGTTTAAACGGACACTTCCAAGAGACCCAGTACTTC
abundance: .
j_gene: TRBJ2-5
v_gene: TRBV27
d_gene: .

CDR3aa: CASSGTGILEAFF
CDR3nt: TGTGCCAGCTCAGGGACAGGGATACTTGAAGCTTTCTTT
abundance: .
j_gene: TRBJ1-1
v_gene: TRBV2
d_gene: TRBD1

CDR3aa: CATSEGSLAADTQYF
CDR3nt: TGTGCCACCAGTGAAGGGTCTTTAGCGGCAGATACGCAGTATTTT
abundance: .
j_gene: TRBJ2-3
v_gene: TRBV24-1
d_gene: .

CDR3aa: CASGGRQETQYF
CDR3nt: TGTGCCAGCGGGGGGAGACAAGAGACCCAGTACTTC
abundance: .
j_gene: TRBJ2-5
v_gene: TRBV21-1
d_gene: .

CDR3aa: CASSPSPGTDTQYF
CDR3nt: TGTGCCAGCTCCCCTTCCCCGGGCACAGATACGCAGTATTTT
abundance: .
j_gene: TRBJ2-3
v_gene: TRBV18
d_gene: .

CDR3aa: CASRPGGATPEAFF
CDR3nt: TGTGCCAGCCGCCCAGGGGGCGCGACCCCTGAAGCTTTCTTT
abundance: .
j_gene: TRBJ1-1
v_gene: TRBV6-5
d_gene: TRBD1

CDR3aa: CASSVPGISSSYNEQFF
CDR3nt: TGTGCCAGCAGCGTCCCGGGAATTTCCAGCTCCTACAATGAGCAGTTCTTC
abundance: .
j_gene: TRBJ2-1
v_gene: TRBV2
d_gene: .

CDR3aa: CASTEQGTSYNEQFF
CDR3nt: TGTGCCAGCACCGAACAGGGAACCTCCTACAATGAGCAGTTCTTC
abundance: once
j_gene: TRBJ2-1
v_gene: TRBV2
d_gene: .

CDR3aa: CASSLAVASGANVLTF
CDR3nt: TGCGCCAGCAGCTTGGCTGTGGCCTCTGGGGCCAACGTCCTGACTTTC
abundance: .
j_gene: TRBJ2-6
v_gene: TRBV5-1
d_gene: .

CDR3aa: CASSVGSQGAVEQYF
CDR3nt: TGTGCCAGCAGCGTAGGGAGCCAGGGGGCGGTCGAGCAGTACTTC
abundance: .
j_gene: TRBJ2-7
v_gene: TRBV9
d_gene: TRBD1

CDR3aa: CANSQQGVDTEAFF
CDR3nt: TGTGCCAACAGTCAACAGGGAGTCGACACTGAAGCTTTCTTT
abundance: once
j_gene: TRBJ1-1
v_gene: TRBV2
d_gene: .

CDR3aa: CASSLGRASGNTIYF
CDR3nt: TGTGCCAGCAGTCTGGGCCGGGCCTCTGGAAACACCATATATTTT
abundance: .
j_gene: TRBJ1-3
v_gene: TRBV6-5
d_gene: .

CDR3aa: CASRDNNVGGEKLFF
CDR3nt: TGTGCCAGCAGGGATAATAACGTCGGGGGAGAAAAACTGTTTTTT
abundance: .
j_gene: TRBJ1-4
v_gene: TRBV7-6
d_gene: .

CDR3aa: CASSQDTGGLGETQYF
CDR3nt: TGCGCCAGCAGCCAAGATACCGGGGGGCTAGGGGAGACCCAGTACTTC
abundance: once
j_gene: TRBJ2-5
v_gene: TRBV4-3
d_gene: .

CDR3aa: CASSSEGTPYQPQHF
CDR3nt: TGCGCCAGCAGCTCGGAAGGGACTCCTTATCAGCCCCAGCATTTT
abundance: .
j_gene: TRBJ1-5
v_gene: TRBV5-1
d_gene: .

CDR3aa: CASSLTGPTGELFF
CDR3nt: TGTGCCAGCAGCTTAACAGGCCCAACCGGGGAGCTGTTTTTT
abundance: .
j_gene: TRBJ2-2
v_gene: TRBV7-3
d_gene: .

CDR3aa: CASSYSGGPRWPQHF
CDR3nt: TGTGCCAGCAGTTACTCGGGGGGCCCCAGGTGGCCCCAGCATTTT
abundance: .
j_gene: TRBJ1-5
v_gene: TRBV6-2/TRBV6-3
d_gene: .

CDR3aa: CASSPTDRNTIYF
CDR3nt: TGTGCCAGCAGTCCAACCGACAGAAACACCATATATTTT
abundance: .
j_gene: TRBJ1-3
v_gene: TRBV2
d_gene: .

CDR3aa: CASSLGGAQHYGYTF
CDR3nt: TGTGCCAGCAGCTTAGGGGGGGCTCAACACTATGGCTACACCTTC
abundance: .
j_gene: TRBJ1-2
v_gene: TRBV7-3
d_gene: .

CDR3aa: CASSPRGSYNEQFF
CDR3nt: TGTGCCAGCTCACCACGGGGCTCCTACAATGAGCAGTTCTTC
abundance: once
j_gene: TRBJ2-1
v_gene: TRBV18
d_gene: .

CDR3aa: CASSLGLGGAAGNEQFF
CDR3nt: TGTGCCAGCAGCTTGGGATTAGGGGGGGCGGCAGGCAATGAGCAGTTCTTC
abundance: .
j_gene: TRBJ2-1
v_gene: TRBV5-4
d_gene: .

CDR3aa: CASSLDRGHWGPTNTGELFF
CDR3nt: TGTGCCAGCAGCTTAGATCGGGGCCATTGGGGGCCCACGAACACCGGGGAGCTGTTTTTT
abundance: .
j_gene: TRBJ2-2
v_gene: TRBV11-3
d_gene: .

CDR3aa: CASSIVQGGNSPLHF
CDR3nt: TGTGCCAGTAGTATTGTCCAGGGAGGTAATTCACCCCTCCACTTT
abundance: .
j_gene: TRBJ1-6
v_gene: TRBV19
d_gene: .

CDR3aa: CASSSRGVPGNTIYF
CDR3nt: TGTGCCAGCAGCTCGCGCGGGGTTCCAGGAAACACCATATATTTT
abundance: .
j_gene: TRBJ1-3
v_gene: TRBV11-3
d_gene: .

CDR3aa: CASSAPGQSGAFF
CDR3nt: TGTGCCAGTAGTGCGCCGGGACAGAGTGGCGCTTTCTTT
abundance: .
j_gene: TRBJ1-1
v_gene: TRBV19
d_gene: TRBD1

CDR3aa: CASQRDRDYGYTF
CDR3nt: TGTGCCAGTCAGCGTGACAGAGACTATGGCTACACCTTC
abundance: few
j_gene: TRBJ1-2
v_gene: TRBV19
d_gene: .

CDR3aa: CASSQPRSGQGTIYGYTF
CDR3nt: TGTGCCAGCAGCCAGCCCCGCAGCGGGCAGGGGACAATCTATGGCTACACCTTC
abundance: .
j_gene: TRBJ1-2
v_gene: TRBV3-1/TRBV3-2
d_gene: .

CDR3aa: CASSVAGAPGSEQFF
CDR3nt: TGTGCCAGCAGCGTCGCGGGGGCCCCCGGGAGTGAGCAGTTCTTC
abundance: .
j_gene: TRBJ2-1
v_gene: TRBV7-2
d_gene: .